This is a list of T cell receptor beta chains from one sample in a study of PD-1 and CTLA-4 blockade in melanoma. Here immunoSEQ multiplex PCR was the method, and the copy in TCRdb shows in-frame clones only, minus some. The sample has some 29,000 clones, 85% to 90% seen once. The input for sequencing was CD8+ T cells from peripheral blood, taken before anti-PD-1 treatment. The receptors were sampled from a human donor with melanoma. Both conserved end residues are part of each CDR3. The D gene is left open where the match is weak.

v_call | d_call | cdr3_length | cdr3_aa
TRBV7-2 | TRBD2 | 20 | CASSLALPGLAGGRQETQYF
TRBV12-3/TRBV12-4 | TRBD1 | 13 | CASSRTGMVEAFF
TRBV10-3 | TRBD1 | 17 | CAISSNRGSVTNEKLFF
TRBV7-2 | NA | 14 | CASSLRGLPEKLFF
TRBV7-9 | NA | 15 | CASSFFDGPNYGYTF
TRBV5-5 | NA | 11 | CASSLNTEAFF
TRBV3-1/TRBV3-2 | NA | 16 | CASSQAQGVLAYEQYF
TRBV27 | TRBD2 | 14 | CASGTSGGTEEQYF
TRBV11-2 | NA | 18 | CASSLGPSSPSSGNTIYF
TRBV25-1 | TRBD1 | 15 | CASSGRQGMNTEAFF
TRBV29-1 | NA | 16 | CNVESPGADFYNEQFF
TRBV5-8 | NA | 14 | CASSLWTEPGELFF
TRBV7-3 | NA | 14 | CASSNLPPYNEQFF
TRBV11-3 | NA | 13 | CASSLDVADTQYF
TRBV5-1 | TRBD1 | 15 | CASSLVQGVYNEQFF
TRBV19 | TRBD1 | 13 | CASSDRAQETQYF
TRBV30 | NA | 15 | CAWTDGVQWADTQYF
TRBV6-6 | NA | 13 | CASSSKGPTEAFF
TRBV11-2 | NA | 13 | CASSLSPFEKLFF
TRBV27 | NA | 14 | CASSFIATNEKLFF
TRBV5-4 | NA | 15 | CASSARGGANSPLHF
TRBV3-1/TRBV3-2 | NA | 11 | CASRGSYEQYF
TRBV2 | TRBD1 | 16 | CASSEAKGGAGYGYTF
TRBV2 | NA | 13 | CASLGGVTGELFF
TRBV10-1 | TRBD2 | 16 | CASSDLAGEVADTQYF
TRBV5-1 | TRBD1 | 17 | CASSLSGQGATNEKLFF
TRBV27 | TRBD2 | 15 | CASSYSAGGPSEQFF
TRBV6-5 | NA | 14 | CASSYGTENYGYTF
TRBV27 | NA | 13 | CASSLLGGVGYTF
TRBV6-4 | NA | 14 | CASSDSMYNTEAFF
TRBV7-9 | TRBD1 | 16 | CASSLAGQGLDDEQYF
TRBV14 | NA | 16 | CASSQESGDTYNEQFF
TRBV28 | TRBD2 | 17 | CASSSRGLAETYNEQFF
TRBV4-1 | TRBD1 | 15 | CASSPLSGQAYEQYF
TRBV6-5 | TRBD2 | 13 | CAAGSGGGVTQYF
TRBV11-3 | NA | 15 | CASSLGFTGEDTQYF
TRBV30 | NA | 15 | CAYNGQSSSYNEQFF
TRBV27 | TRBD1 | 15 | CASSLSPTGGDEQFF
TRBV20-1 | NA | 11 | CSARREETQYF
TRBV28 | TRBD2 | 13 | CASSSSGTGELFF
TRBV13 | NA | 14 | CASSYDSLGTEAFF
TRBV7-6 | NA | 16 | CASSLGLAEPNNEQFF
TRBV5-6 | NA | 15 | CASSSRGRRGHEQYF
TRBV30 | NA | 15 | CAWSVREPANTEAFF
TRBV18 | TRBD1 | 20 | CASSGLGTGDEIWSYNEQFF
TRBV5-5 | NA | 14 | CASSMTRMNTEAFF
TRBV9 | NA | 16 | CASSVDGRVGTYEQYF
TRBV10-1 | NA | 13 | CASSETGTYEQYF
TRBV5-5 | NA | 17 | CASSSGTPRPTNYGYTF
TRBV24-1 | TRBD1 | 19 | CATSDLRLGTGANTGELFF
TRBV5-8 | NA | 16 | CASSLAPGSLREKLFF
TRBV5-5 | NA | 18 | CASSSAGISARAYNEQFF
TRBV7-3 | TRBD1 | 15 | CASSLGTGRNTEAFF